The T cell receptor beta chain under discussion was sequenced for a study of cytomegalovirus exposure and HLA in healthy donors. General observations from the study: Fewer N-insertions than the 666-donor mean were reportedly shown by an Asian-associated ancestry cluster in a later analysis.

The CDR3 is 12 residues long. Germline-derived CDR1 and CDR2 are SGHRS and YFSETQ. V dropped 7 bases and J dropped 7 bases, with 15 bases sitting between them. The PCR contained 60 Vbeta and 13 Jbeta primers. Assay: immunoSEQ multiplex PCR; the TCRdb copy retains only in-frame clones and omits some. Counted here are some 220,000 clones, 70% to 80% occurring once; the ten biggest clones make up less than 3.5%. As to this clone: The antigen remains undetermined.

The sequence derives from a woman aged 55-70 years in good health and CMV-seropositive. The genes are TRBV5-1 and TRBJ2-7; the D gene is possibly TRBD1 (6 bases). Input material: PBMCs. The CDR3 sequence: CASGPGVREQYF. The CDR3 DNA sequence: TGCGCCAGCGGTCCAGGGGTAAGGGAGCAGTACTTC.